This T cell receptor (beta chain) was retrieved from a study of beta chain features in type 1 diabetes. Study-wide background: Patient and healthy donor groups were alike in age, gender and cell yields.

Every bit of the isolated RNA underwent reverse transcription, so sequencing read expressed TCRB transcripts. Produced via immunoSEQ multiplex PCR; TCRdb's table is partial and in-frame only. The repertoire consists of hundreds of thousands of clones, with 13% occurring once and the leading ten covering about 0.02%. Broader study findings: Shortening that was moderate but significant affected the TCRB CDR3s of Type 1 diabetes patients in all four CD4+ subsets.

There are 17 residues in the CDR3. Germline CDR1 is KGHSH and CDR2 is LQKENI. V shed 2 bases, J shed 0 bases, and the junction held 9 bases outside the gene matches. There are a few counts of this clone. Its antigen is still unknown. Sequenced: naive CD4+ T cells from blood. The origin of this receptor is a man between 18 and 35 years old with type 1 diabetes. V is TRBV18 and J is TRBJ1-1; 7 nucleotides agree with TRBD1. The CDR3 is CASSPSPTGPMNTEAFF. The CDR3 DNA follows: TGTGCCAGCTCACCAAGCCCGACAGGGCCCATGAACACTGAAGCTTTCTTT.